The source of this T cell receptor (beta chain) is a study of cytomegalovirus exposure and HLA in healthy donors. Study-level findings and limits: Evidence from a later analysis indicated that most CMV-associated TCR beta chains looked HLA-restricted.

In this sample, this clone turned up once. Its antigen is undetermined. With 60 Vbeta and 13 Jbeta primers, the PCR was carried out. The data were produced by immunoSEQ multiplex PCR, yet TCRdb's version contains in-frame clones alone and is incomplete. In the table there are fewer than 250,000 clones, 70% to 90% of which are singletons. Specimen: PBMCs. The receptor was derived from a man younger than 40 in good health and CMV-seronegative.

In DNA, the CDR3 is TGTGCCAGCAGCTCTGTGACGCTAGCACCGAGGACAGATACGCAGTATTTT. This encodes CASSSVTLAPRTDTQYF. This chain connects TRBV5-6 to TRBJ2-3; a weak D match, TRBD2 (5 bases). CDR1 and CDR2 (germline): SGHDT, YYEEEE. The CDR3 runs to 17 residues. The V and J ends lost 3 bases and 3 bases respectively, with 20 bases between them.